A single sample gave rise to the 26 T cell receptor beta chains below, sequenced in a study of shared clonotypes between healthy human individuals. Naive CD8 isolation took CD45RO-negative cells positively selected for CCR7 and excluded terminally differentiated effector memory CD45RA+ cells. The protocol was immunoSEQ multiplex PCR, while the TCRdb copy is restricted to in-frame clones and leaves out a portion. Here the sample spans just over 2,000,000 clones, less than 95% being singletons. Sequences were obtained from naive CD8+ T cells sorted from blood. The receptors were gathered from a man between 18 and 29 years old in good health.

The CDR3, as DNA: TGTGCCAACGAAGCAGTCGGGAACACTGAAGCTTTCTTT. Its protein product is CANEAVGNTEAFF. This rearrangement joins TRBV2 to TRBJ1-1, with D hard to call. V was clipped by 10 bases and J by 1 base, with 13 bases between them. The germline V gene has CDR1 SNHLY and CDR2 FYNNEI. CDR3 size: 13 residues. Using reference TRBV2 and TRBJ1-1 for the parts outside the CDR3, the full variable domain is EPEVTQTPSHQVTQMGQEVILRCVPISNHLYFYWYRQILGQKVEFLVSFYNNEISEKSEIFDDQFSVERPDGSNFTLKIRSTKLEDSAMYFCANEAVGNTEAFFGQGTRLTVV.

J is TRBJ2-7 and V is TRBV7-8; possible D gene TRBD1, 9 bases. Per the germline V gene, CDR1 is SGHVS and CDR2 is FQNEAQ. With 8 bases removed from V and 3 bases from J, the gap between germline ends came to 20 bases. CDR3 length: 15 amino acids. The CDR3 DNA is TGTGCCAGCGTTAGCGGGACAGGGTTCAGCTACGAGCAGTACTTC. Translation: CASVSGTGFSYEQYF.

This chain links TRBV6-1 with TRBJ2-7; D unresolved. V was clipped by 2 bases and J by 2 bases, with 13 bases between them. The V gene's germline CDR1 is MNHNS and CDR2 SASEGT. The CDR3 spans 15 residues. In nucleotides, the CDR3 is TGTGCCAGCAGTGAAAATTTAGCAGCGACCTACGAGCAGTACTTC. Translated, it gives CASSENLAATYEQYF.

The chain employs TRBV11-2 and TRBJ2-1; maybe TRBD2 (6 bases). The CDR3 extends over 15 amino acids. V was clipped by 3 bases and J by 3 bases, with 12 bases between them. Germline loops: CDR1 SGHAT, CDR2 FQNNGV. CDR3 protein: CASSFRGGDYNEQFF. As DNA, the CDR3 is TGTGCCAGCAGCTTTCGAGGCGGGGACTACAATGAGCAGTTCTTC.

The chain couples TRBV2 to TRBJ1-2, with 7 bases matching TRBD1. The CDR3 consists of 15 residues. The V gene end was trimmed by 2 bases and the J gene end by 8 bases; junction bases not matched to a gene: 11. Looked up from germline, CDR1 is SNHLY and CDR2 is FYNNEI. The CDR3 loop is CASSEIVGGAFGYTF. The CDR3 bases are TGTGCCAGCAGTGAAATCGTAGGGGGCGCCTTCGGCTACACCTTC.

This clone was seen only once. The gene calls are TRBV4-3 and TRBJ2-2; 8 positions agree with TRBD2. The length of the CDR3 is 17 residues. Unmatched junction bases numbered 7, after V lost 0 bases and J lost 4 bases. The V gene's germline CDR1 is LGHNA and CDR2 YSLEER. The CDR3, as DNA: TGCGCCAGCAGCCAAGATCTAAGCGGGAGAGGCACCGGGGAGCTGTTTTTT. It codes for CASSQDLSGRGTGELFF.

The chain links TRBV29-1 to TRBJ1-5; the D gene is possibly TRBD1 (5 bases). Germline CDR1 reads SQVTM; CDR2 reads ANQGSEA. V lost 3 bases and J 2 bases, leaving 8 bases between the germline ends. This CDR3 has 13 amino acids. The DNA of the CDR3 is TGCAGCGTTGACAGGGTTGGCAATCAGCCCCAGCATTTT. Amino acids: CSVDRVGNQPQHF.

The chain employs TRBV6-5 and TRBJ1-2; 8 bases align to TRBD1. From germline, CDR1 is MNHEY and CDR2 SVGAGI. V lost 7 bases to trimming and J lost 2 bases; unmatched junction nucleotides: 6. The CDR3 runs 14 residues. CDR3 sequence (DNA): TGTGCCAGCACCACGGACAGGGCGAACTATGGCTACACCTTC. Amino acid sequence: CASTTDRANYGYTF.

V usage is TRBV5-4 and J usage is TRBJ1-2; D not certain. CDR1 and CDR2 from the germline V gene are SGHNT and YYREEE (reference sequence). Trimming took 0 bases from V and 6 from J, leaving 6 bases between them. This CDR3 region has 12 residues. The CDR3 sequence is CASSLAFDGYTF. The DNA of the CDR3 is TGTGCCAGCAGCTTGGCGTTCGATGGCTACACCTTC.

The table lists this clone with a count of one. The chain recombines TRBV6-5 with TRBJ2-7; TRBD2 matches 11 bases. The junction had 9 bases not matched to a gene; V was cut back by 6 bases and J by 5 bases. CDR3 length: 15 residues. CDR1 MNHEY and CDR2 SVGAGI come from the germline V gene. The CDR3 sequence is CASSSLAGAFHEQYF. In DNA form, the CDR3 reads TGTGCCAGCAGCTCACTAGCGGGAGCATTCCACGAGCAGTACTTC.

V is TRBV30 and J is TRBJ2-1, with 11 bases aligning to TRBD2. Germline CDR1 reads GTSNPN; CDR2 reads SVGIG (reference sequence). The V gene end was trimmed by 0 bases and the J gene end by 2 bases; junction bases not matched to a gene: 15. The CDR3 is 20 amino acids. This CDR3 reads CAWSVLKLAGGPPPYNEQFF. The CDR3 DNA reads TGTGCCTGGAGTGTACTTAAGCTAGCGGGAGGCCCCCCGCCCTACAATGAGCAGTTCTTC.

The chain is built from TRBV6-5 and TRBJ1-6; D possibly corresponds to TRBD1 (5 bases). Germline values: CDR1 MNHEY, CDR2 SVGAGI. Trimming stripped 2 bases from V and 9 bases from J, with 14 bases between. The CDR3 contains 15 residues. CDR3 DNA sequence: TGTGCCAGCAGTTACCGGGCCACCGGGGGTTCACCCCTCCACTTT. This translates into CASSYRATGGSPLHF.

This chain links TRBV29-1 with TRBJ1-1; 7 positions agree with TRBD1. The V gene's germline CDR1 is SQVTM and CDR2 ANQGSEA. V was clipped by 4 bases and J by 5 bases; unmatched bases: 13. CDR3 length: 15 residues. The CDR3 DNA reads TGCAGCGTTGCGCAGGGGGAATTTTTGGGGACTGAAGCTTTCTTT. It translates to CSVAQGEFLGTEAFF.

This chain connects TRBV9 to TRBJ1-2; TRBD1 aligns across 8 bases. Germline CDR1 is SGDLS and CDR2 is YYNGEE. The CDR3 has 15 amino acids. After removal of 4 bases from V and 0 bases from J, the junction contained 5 bases not matched to a gene. The CDR3 nucleotides are TGTGCCAGCAGCATAACAGGGGGATCTAACTATGGCTACACCTTC. It yields the protein CASSITGGSNYGYTF.

This clone showed up just once. V is TRBV6-6 and J is TRBJ2-7, with D uncertain. Germline CDR1 and CDR2: MNHNY and SVGAGI (reference sequence). This CDR3 spans 16 amino acids. V shed 0 bases and J shed 5 bases, with 17 bases lying between them. The CDR3: CASSYSWSSSGDEQYF. The CDR3 bases are TGTGCCAGCAGTTACTCGTGGTCGTCCTCAGGCGACGAGCAGTACTTC.

V and J are TRBV27 and TRBJ1-3; D is ambiguous. Looked up from germline, CDR1 is MNHEY and CDR2 is SMNVEV (reference sequence). The CDR3 consists of 15 residues. Trimming shortened V by 2 bases and J by 0 bases, and 8 bases separated the two germline ends. CDR3 region: CASSLNSYSGNTIYF. The CDR3 DNA follows: TGTGCCAGCAGTTTAAACAGCTACTCTGGAAACACCATATATTTT.

The chain couples TRBV2 to TRBJ2-3; D remains unclear. The V end lost 1 base, the J end lost 1 base, and 15 bases lay between the germline ends. The germline gives CDR1 SNHLY, CDR2 FYNNEI. This CDR3 comprises 17 residues. In nucleotides, the CDR3 is TGTGCCAGCAGTGAAGAAAGAATAAGGGTGGGCACAGATACGCAGTATTTT. It specifies CASSEERIRVGTDTQYF.

This clone has a single count. The chain employs TRBV5-4 and TRBJ2-7, with a possible D match to TRBD1 (6 bases). Germline V lookup: CDR1 SGHNT, CDR2 YYREEE (reference sequence). The V gene lost 0 bases and the J gene lost 2 bases, with 9 bases spanning the gap. The CDR3 is made up of 14 amino acids. The CDR3 DNA reads TGTGCCAGCAGCTTGGATCAGGGGACCTACGAGCAGTACTTC. Protein product: CASSLDQGTYEQYF.

The rearrangement uses TRBV6-4 and TRBJ1-1, with unresolved D. The CDR3 extends over 15 amino acids. Trimming took 6 bases from V and 6 from J, leaving 20 bases between them. Germline loops: CDR1 MRHNA, CDR2 SNTAGT. CDR3 coding DNA: TGTGCCAGCAGCCCCTTCGGAGGTTCGATCCCTGAAGCTTTCTTT. It is translated as CASSPFGGSIPEAFF.

The J gene is TRBJ2-3, the V gene TRBV6-6, with D hard to call. CDR1 and CDR2 from the germline V gene are MNHNY and SVGAGI (reference sequence). The CDR3 length is 13 residues. The germline V and J ends were trimmed by 11 bases and 2 bases, with 14 bases remaining between them. The CDR3 reads CAARHDPTDTQYF. The CDR3 nucleotides read TGTGCCGCTCGACACGACCCCACAGATACGCAGTATTTT.

This clone has a single count. This chain joins TRBV5-4 and TRBJ2-1, with 9 bases aligning to TRBD2. J gave up 4 bases and V 0 bases, and 8 bases lay outside the gene matches. Germline CDR1 is SGHNT and CDR2 is YYREEE (reference sequence). The CDR3 is 17 amino acids. The CDR3 here is CASSLDTTSGLYNEQFF. Here the CDR3 DNA reads TGTGCCAGCAGCTTGGATACCACTAGCGGGTTATACAATGAGCAGTTCTTC.

This sequence joins TRBV25-1 and TRBJ2-3, with 7 bases identical to TRBD2. Per germline, CDR1 MGHDK and CDR2 SYGVNS. There are 18 residues in the CDR3. V lost 3 bases to trimming and J lost 4 bases; unmatched junction nucleotides: 16. CDR3 in amino acids: CASSDPGWGGSKADTQYF. As DNA, the CDR3 is TGTGCCAGCAGTGATCCCGGGTGGGGCGGGAGCAAAGCAGATACGCAGTATTTT.

J is TRBJ1-4 and V is TRBV27; possible D gene TRBD1, 5 bases. There are 13 residues in the CDR3. Germline-derived CDR1 and CDR2 are MNHEY and SMNVEV (reference sequence). Trimming pared 3 bases from V and 8 bases from J, leaving 10 bases between. The CDR3 loop reads CASSFRQGEKLFF. The CDR3 nucleotides read TGTGCCAGCAGTTTTAGGCAGGGAGAAAAACTGTTTTTT.

Concerning this clone itself: The sample holds other DNA sequences that translate to the same CDR3. V is TRBV11-2 and J is TRBJ2-3, with 8 bases matching TRBD1. V shed 5 bases, J shed 2 bases, and the junction held 6 bases outside the gene matches. Germline V lookup: CDR1 SGHAT, CDR2 FQNNGV. The CDR3 spans 15 residues. The CDR3 loop reads CASSPGQGFTDTQYF. The CDR3 DNA reads as TGTGCCAGCAGCCCCGGACAGGGCTTCACAGATACGCAGTATTTT.

This chain links TRBV5-6 with TRBJ2-1, with D hard to call. Germline CDR1 and CDR2: SGHDT and YYEEEE. Trimming cost V 4 bases and J 0 bases, with 14 bases left between them. The CDR3 consists of 16 residues. CDR3 sequence (DNA): TGTGCCAGCAGCCCAAGTTGGACCCACTCCTACAATGAGCAGTTCTTC. Translation: CASSPSWTHSYNEQFF.

This rearrangement joins TRBV5-4 to TRBJ2-7, with no clear D. V was trimmed by 4 bases and J by 6 bases, leaving 11 bases between them. The CDR3 sequence is 12 residues long. The V gene's germline CDR1 is SGHNT and CDR2 YYREEE (reference sequence). This CDR3 is CASSQDAAEQYF. The CDR3 DNA reads TGTGCCAGCAGCCAGGACGCGGCCGAGCAGTACTTC.